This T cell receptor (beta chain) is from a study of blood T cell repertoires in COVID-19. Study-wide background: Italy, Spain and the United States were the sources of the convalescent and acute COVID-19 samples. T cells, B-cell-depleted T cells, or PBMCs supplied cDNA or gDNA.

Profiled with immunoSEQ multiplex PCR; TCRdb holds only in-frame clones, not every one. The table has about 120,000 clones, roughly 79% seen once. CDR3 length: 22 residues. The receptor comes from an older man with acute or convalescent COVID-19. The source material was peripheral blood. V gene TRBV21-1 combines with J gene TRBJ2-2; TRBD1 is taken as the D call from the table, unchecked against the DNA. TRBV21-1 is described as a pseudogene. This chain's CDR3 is CASSKRASVAGATQANTGELFF. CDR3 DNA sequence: TGTGCCAGCAGCAAGCGCGCGTCGGTAGCAGGGGCGACGCAAGCGAACACCGGGGAGCTGTTTTTT.